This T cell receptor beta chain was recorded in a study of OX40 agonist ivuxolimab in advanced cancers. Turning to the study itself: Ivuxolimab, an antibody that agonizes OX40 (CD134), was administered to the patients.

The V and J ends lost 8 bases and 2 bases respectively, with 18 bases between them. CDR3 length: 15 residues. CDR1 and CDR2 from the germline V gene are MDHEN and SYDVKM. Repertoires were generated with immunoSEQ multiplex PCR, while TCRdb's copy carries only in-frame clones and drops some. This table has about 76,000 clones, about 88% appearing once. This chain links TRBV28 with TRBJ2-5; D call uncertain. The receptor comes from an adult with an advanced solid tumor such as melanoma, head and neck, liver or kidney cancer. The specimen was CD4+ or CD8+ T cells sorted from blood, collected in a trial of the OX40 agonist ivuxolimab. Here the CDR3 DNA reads TGTGCCAGCGCCCGATCGAAGAAAATACAAGAGACCCAGTACTTC. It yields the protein CASARSKKIQETQYF.